This TCR beta chain was captured in a study of regulatory T cells in long-lasting Graves disease. As for time point: newly diagnosed GD, antithyroid drugs for less than 3 months. PBMCs provided the RNA from which the TCR library was made. Notes on this clonotype: One base away lies a much larger clone, so this may be a sequencing read error.

To make TCR beta libraries, researchers used iRepertoire HTBI primers and Arm-PCR of CDR3 regions. TCRdb re-analysed the multiplex PCR reads in MiXCR, keeping a single row per CDR3 protein. The sample shows about 330,000 distinct CDR3 sequences, 15% to 20% of them seen only once. These data also formed part of another study, on T cells in Graves' hyperthyroidism and ophthalmopathy. This second study notes: A set of HTBI primers served as the primers for a first-round RT-PCR of the TCR CDR3. Ophthalmopathy stood apart from stable hyperthyroidism in a 13 V-J model.

This material consisted of peripheral blood mononuclear cells (PBMCs), taken at new diagnosis, from a patient treated with antithyroid drugs. The source is a woman in her late teens or twenties with Graves disease.

Here the CDR3 reads CASGAVIRAGELFF. The CDR3 DNA reads as TGTGCCAGCGGGGCGGTAATCAGGGCCGGGGAGCTGTTTTTT. This chain uses TRBV12-3 or TRBV12-4 with TRBJ2-2; D is possibly TRBD1 (5 bases). With 8 bases removed from V and 6 bases from J, the gap between germline ends came to 16 bases. The CDR3 is made up of 14 amino acids.